This T cell receptor beta chain was identified in a study of T cells in Graves' hyperthyroidism and ophthalmopathy. Study-wide background: Blood from the periphery was taken at initial diagnosis, before any treatment.

The CDR3 is 12 amino acids. The V gene lost 4 bases and the J gene lost 3 bases, with 6 bases spanning the gap. CDR1 is SNHLY and CDR2 is FYNNEI in the germline V gene. This clonotype occurred many times. Regions amplified from RNA transcripts were the TCR beta CDR3 regions. First-round RT-PCR targeting the TCR CDR3 was performed with the HTBI primer set. TCRdb analysed the multiplex PCR reads with MiXCR anew, one entry per CDR3 protein. The sample records about 200,000 distinct CDR3 sequences, around 17% being singletons. Clinical symptoms, serum thyroxine, TRAb, thyroid ultrasound and orbital computed tomography established diagnosis. PBMCs were obtained from 10 ml fresh peripheral blood.

The clonotype was recovered from a woman in her 50s with Graves' hyperthyroidism. The J gene is TRBJ1-1, the V gene TRBV2; D unresolved. Sequenced: blood. The CDR3 sequence is CASSAQDTEAFF. The CDR3 DNA reads as TGTGCCAGCAGTGCCCAGGACACTGAAGCTTTCTTT.